This is a list of T cell receptor beta chains from one sample in a study of B cell selection in AIRE deficiency. Sequencing used immunoSEQ multiplex PCR; TCRdb keeps in-frame clones, though not all of them. The sample holds some 25,000 clones, roughly 96% seen once. Sample: CD4+CD127+ conventional T cells sorted from PBMCs. The source is a human donor in good health. Each CDR3 is given with its conserved first and last residue. D genes are given only for firm matches. Not all rows give a size; the values are once, few, many and, for expanded clones, a class.

TRBV28,TRBJ2-7,NA,NA,CASSFGGTSYEQYF,TGTGCCAGCAGTTTTGGCGGGACCTCCTACGAGCAGTACTTC
TRBV27,TRBJ2-7,once,TRBD2,CASSSGLAGGLYEQYF,TGTGCCAGCAGTTCGGGACTAGCGGGAGGACTCTACGAGCAGTACTTC
TRBV7-2,TRBJ2-7,NA,NA,CASSLIRGRGEQYF,TGTGCCAGCAGCTTAATTCGGGGGCGGGGCGAGCAGTACTTC
TRBV15,TRBJ2-3,NA,NA,CATSRDTSTPQYF,TGTGCCACCAGCAGAGATACTTCCACTCCCCAGTATTTT
TRBV15,TRBJ2-2,NA,NA,CATSRQRDTGELFF,TGTGCCACCAGCAGGCAGAGGGACACCGGGGAGCTGTTTTTT
TRBV6-6,TRBJ1-1,NA,TRBD1,CASSGPDRGNTEAFF,TGTGCCAGCAGCGGTCCCGACAGGGGAAACACTGAAGCTTTCTTT
TRBV4-1,TRBJ1-4,NA,NA,CASSPGPQDEKLFF,TGCGCCAGCAGCCCCGGGCCCCAGGACGAAAAACTGTTTTTT
TRBV4-2,TRBJ2-1,NA,TRBD2,CASSSRTSGLSSYNEQFF,TGTGCCAGCAGCAGCCGGACTAGCGGTCTTAGCTCCTACAATGAGCAGTTCTTC
TRBV28,TRBJ2-1,once,NA,CASRRLGSYNEQFF,TGTGCCAGCAGACGACTAGGGTCCTACAATGAGCAGTTCTTC
TRBV11-2,TRBJ2-1,NA,TRBD2,CASSLKRGGVTNEQFF,TGTGCCAGCAGCTTAAAGAGGGGAGGGGTCACAAATGAGCAGTTCTTC
TRBV28,TRBJ2-7,NA,TRBD2,CASRVLAGGSYEQYF,TGTGCCAGCAGGGTACTAGCGGGAGGTAGCTACGAGCAGTACTTC
TRBV29-1,TRBJ2-7,NA,NA,CSVIRDTNYEQYF,TGCAGCGTTATCCGGGACACAAACTACGAGCAGTACTTC
TRBV2,TRBJ2-3,NA,TRBD2,CASSRGLVATDTQYF,TGTGCCAGCAGCAGGGGACTAGTCGCCACAGATACGCAGTATTTT
TRBV7-9,TRBJ1-6,once,NA,CASSLEADSPLHF,TGTGCCAGCAGCTTAGAGGCAGATTCACCCCTCCACTTT
TRBV6-1,TRBJ2-4,NA,NA,CASGPVGSQYF,TGTGCCAGCGGCCCGGTGGGGAGTCAGTACTTC
TRBV10-2,TRBJ1-2,NA,NA,CASSPIVNYGYTF,TGCGCCAGCAGCCCGATAGTTAACTATGGCTACACCTTC
TRBV19,TRBJ2-1,NA,TRBD2,CASSRIGTTSYNEQFF,TGTGCCAGTAGCCGGATCGGGACTACCTCGTACAATGAGCAGTTCTTC
TRBV6-1,TRBJ2-1,NA,TRBD2,CASCPSGGYRNEQFF,TGTGCCAGCTGTCCCAGCGGGGGGTATAGGAATGAGCAGTTCTTC
TRBV5-5,TRBJ2-7,NA,NA,CASSFSPSATYEQYF,TGTGCCAGCAGCTTCTCCCCCAGCGCGACTTACGAGCAGTACTTC
TRBV7-3,TRBJ1-1,NA,NA,CASSLFLNTEAFF,TGTGCCAGCAGCTTATTCCTGAACACTGAAGCTTTCTTT
TRBV28,TRBJ2-5,NA,NA,CASSPKQETQYF,TGTGCCAGCAGTCCAAAGCAAGAGACCCAGTACTTC
TRBV7-2,TRBJ2-7,once,NA,CASSFNRYYEQYF,TGTGCCAGCAGCTTTAACAGATACTACGAGCAGTACTTC
TRBV29-1,TRBJ1-2,NA,NA,CSAGTAGGYTF,TGCAGCGCCGGGACCGCCGGTGGCTACACCTTC
TRBV20-1,TRBJ2-5,NA,TRBD1,CSVYRGQTQYF,TGCAGTGTTTACAGGGGACAGACCCAGTACTTC
TRBV30,TRBJ2-3,NA,NA,CAWSVLKGNTQYF,TGTGCCTGGAGTGTACTGAAAGGGAATACGCAGTATTTT
TRBV27,TRBJ2-7,NA,NA,CASSLSSYEQYF,TGTGCCAGCAGTTTATCCTCCTACGAGCAGTACTTC
TRBV5-4,TRBJ2-1,NA,NA,CASSFGSPYNEQFF,TGTGCCAGCAGCTTCGGTAGCCCCTACAATGAGCAGTTCTTC
TRBV4-2,TRBJ2-5,once,NA,CASSQGVGQGETQYF,TGTGCCAGCAGCCAAGGAGTGGGGCAAGGGGAGACCCAGTACTTC
TRBV7-9,TRBJ2-5,NA,TRBD2,CASSLGLGRAFETQYF,TGTGCCAGCAGCTTAGGGCTCGGGAGGGCCTTTGAGACCCAGTACTTC
TRBV7-9,TRBJ2-1,NA,NA,CASSLVAANEQFF,TGTGCCAGCAGCTTGGTAGCGGCAAATGAGCAGTTCTTC
TRBV7-2,TRBJ2-7,NA,NA,CASSSGDKQYF,TGTGCCAGCAGCTCGGGGGACAAGCAGTACTTC
TRBV5-4,TRBJ2-7,NA,TRBD1,CASSLNVGTGGREQYF,TGTGCCAGCAGCTTGAACGTAGGGACAGGGGGCCGGGAGCAGTACTTC
TRBV6-1,TRBJ1-5,few,NA,CASKLTGEPQHF,TGTGCCAGCAAATTGACGGGGGAACCCCAGCATTTT
TRBV6-4,TRBJ1-2,NA,TRBD1,CASSDSLTGEEKPDGYTF,TGTGCCAGCAGTGACTCACTGACAGGGGAAGAGAAACCCGATGGCTACACCTTC
TRBV28,TRBJ2-2,NA,TRBD1,CASSVPGQGAGELFF,TGTGCCAGCAGTGTCCCGGGACAGGGTGCCGGGGAGCTGTTTTTT
TRBV6-5,TRBJ1-3,few,NA,CASSYSDTPGNTIYF,TGTGCCAGCAGTTACTCAGACACTCCTGGAAACACCATATATTTT
TRBV5-1,TRBJ1-2,NA,NA,CASSFLSGSSREGYTF,TGCGCCAGCAGCTTTCTTTCCGGTTCTTCAAGGGAGGGCTACACCTTC
TRBV11-2,TRBJ2-7,NA,NA,CASSSQGRAYEQYF,TGTGCCAGCAGCTCACAGGGACGGGCGTACGAGCAGTACTTC
TRBV4-1,TRBJ2-2,NA,NA,CASSQVDLGFGTGELFF,TGCGCCAGCAGCCAGGTAGATCTAGGATTCGGGACCGGGGAGCTGTTTTTT
TRBV27,TRBJ2-5,once,NA,CAIRPRETQYF,TGTGCCATACGGCCCCGGGAGACCCAGTACTTC
TRBV6-6,TRBJ2-7,NA,TRBD2,CASRGGTSGPYEQYF,TGTGCCAGCAGGGGTGGGACTAGCGGGCCTTACGAGCAGTACTTC
TRBV7-9,TRBJ1-5,NA,NA,CASSLGIVGNQPQHF,TGTGCCAGCAGCTTAGGGATAGTTGGCAATCAGCCCCAGCATTTT